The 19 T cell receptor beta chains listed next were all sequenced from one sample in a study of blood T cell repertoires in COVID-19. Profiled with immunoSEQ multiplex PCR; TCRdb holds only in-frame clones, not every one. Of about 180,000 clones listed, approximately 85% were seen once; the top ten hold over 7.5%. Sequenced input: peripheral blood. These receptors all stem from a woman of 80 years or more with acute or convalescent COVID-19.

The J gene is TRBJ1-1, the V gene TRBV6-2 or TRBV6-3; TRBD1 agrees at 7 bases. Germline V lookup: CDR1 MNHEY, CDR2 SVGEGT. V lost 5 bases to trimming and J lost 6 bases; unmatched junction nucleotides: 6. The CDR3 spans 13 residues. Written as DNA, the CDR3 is TGTGCCAGCAGTCTGGGGACAGTCGCTGAAGCTTTCTTT. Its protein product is CASSLGTVAEAFF.

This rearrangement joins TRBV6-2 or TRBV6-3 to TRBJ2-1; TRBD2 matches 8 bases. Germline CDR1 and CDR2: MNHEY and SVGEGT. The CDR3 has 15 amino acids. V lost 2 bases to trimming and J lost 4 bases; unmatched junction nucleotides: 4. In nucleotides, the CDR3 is TGTGCCAGCAGTTACCGGGGACTAGGGTACAATGAGCAGTTCTTC. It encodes CASSYRGLGYNEQFF.

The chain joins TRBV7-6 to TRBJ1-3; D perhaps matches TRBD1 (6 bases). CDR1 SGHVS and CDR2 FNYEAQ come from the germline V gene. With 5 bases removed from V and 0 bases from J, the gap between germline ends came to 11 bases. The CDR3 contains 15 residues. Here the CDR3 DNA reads TGTGCCAGCAGCCTGGACAGTTTCTCTGGAAACACCATATATTTT. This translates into CASSLDSFSGNTIYF.

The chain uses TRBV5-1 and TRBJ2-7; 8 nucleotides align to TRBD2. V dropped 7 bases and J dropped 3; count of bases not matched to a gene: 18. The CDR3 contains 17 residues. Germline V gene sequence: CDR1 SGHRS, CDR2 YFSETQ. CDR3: CASSLQAGGYRDYEQYF. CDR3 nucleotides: TGCGCCAGCTCGCTTCAGGCGGGAGGCTATCGGGACTACGAGCAGTACTTC.

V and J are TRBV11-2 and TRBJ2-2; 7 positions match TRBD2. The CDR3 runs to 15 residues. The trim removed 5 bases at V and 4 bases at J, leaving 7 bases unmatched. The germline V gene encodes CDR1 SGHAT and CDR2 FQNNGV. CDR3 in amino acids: CASSPRREGTGELFF. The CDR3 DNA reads TGTGCCAGCAGCCCGCGGAGGGAGGGCACCGGGGAGCTGTTTTTT.

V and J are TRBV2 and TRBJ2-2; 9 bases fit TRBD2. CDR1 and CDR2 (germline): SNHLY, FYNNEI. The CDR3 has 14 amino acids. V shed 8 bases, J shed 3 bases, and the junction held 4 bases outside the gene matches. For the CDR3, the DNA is TGTGCCAGCGGGGTAGCGGGAGACACCGGGGAGCTGTTTTTT. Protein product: CASGVAGDTGELFF.

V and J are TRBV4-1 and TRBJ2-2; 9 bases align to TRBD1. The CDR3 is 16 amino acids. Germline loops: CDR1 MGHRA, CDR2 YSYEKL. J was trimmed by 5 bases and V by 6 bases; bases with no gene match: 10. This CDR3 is CASSPRVTGGTGELFF. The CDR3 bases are TGCGCCAGCAGTCCCAGGGTGACAGGGGGAACCGGGGAGCTGTTTTTT.

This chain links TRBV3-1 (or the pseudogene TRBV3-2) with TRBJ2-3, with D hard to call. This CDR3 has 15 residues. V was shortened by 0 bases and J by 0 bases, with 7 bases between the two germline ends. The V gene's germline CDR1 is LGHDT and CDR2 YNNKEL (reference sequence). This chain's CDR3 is CASSQEKTSTDTQYF. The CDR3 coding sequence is TGTGCCAGCAGCCAAGAGAAGACTAGCACAGATACGCAGTATTTT.

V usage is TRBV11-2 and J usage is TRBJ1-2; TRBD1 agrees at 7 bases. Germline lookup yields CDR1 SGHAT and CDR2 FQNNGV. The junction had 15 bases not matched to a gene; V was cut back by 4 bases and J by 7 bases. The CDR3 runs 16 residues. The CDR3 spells CASSSKAGGVGFGYTF. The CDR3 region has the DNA TGTGCCAGCAGCTCAAAGGCAGGGGGTGTGGGCTTTGGCTACACCTTC.

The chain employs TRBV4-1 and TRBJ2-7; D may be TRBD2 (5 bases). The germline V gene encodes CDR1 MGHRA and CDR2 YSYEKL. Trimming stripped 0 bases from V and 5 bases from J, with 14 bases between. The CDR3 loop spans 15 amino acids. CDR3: CASSQDLLVINEQYF. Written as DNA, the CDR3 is TGCGCCAGCAGCCAAGACCTACTAGTCATCAACGAGCAGTACTTC.

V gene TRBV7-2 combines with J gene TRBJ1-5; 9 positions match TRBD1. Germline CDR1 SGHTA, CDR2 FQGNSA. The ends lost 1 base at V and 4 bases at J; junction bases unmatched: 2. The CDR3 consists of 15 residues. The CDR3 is CASSLGGTGNQPQHF. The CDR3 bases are TGTGCCAGCAGCTTAGGAGGGACAGGGAATCAGCCCCAGCATTTT.

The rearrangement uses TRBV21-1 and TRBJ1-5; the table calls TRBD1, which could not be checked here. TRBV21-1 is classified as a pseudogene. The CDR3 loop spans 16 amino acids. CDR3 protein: CASSSRQGASGQPQHF. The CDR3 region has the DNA TGTGCCAGCAGCAGCAGACAGGGGGCGTCGGGCCAGCCCCAGCATTTT.

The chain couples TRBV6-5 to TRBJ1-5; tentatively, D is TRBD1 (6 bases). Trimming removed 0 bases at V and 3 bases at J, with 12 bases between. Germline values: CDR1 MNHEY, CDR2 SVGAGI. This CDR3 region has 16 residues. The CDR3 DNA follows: TGTGCCAGCAGTTACTCTCCGCCAGGGGCCAATCAGCCCCAGCATTTT. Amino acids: CASSYSPPGANQPQHF.

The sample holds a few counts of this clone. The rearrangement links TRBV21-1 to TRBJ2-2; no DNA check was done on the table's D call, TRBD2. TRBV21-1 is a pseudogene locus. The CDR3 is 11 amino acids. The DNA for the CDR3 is TGTGCCAGCAGCAGCGCCGGGGAGCTGTTTTTT. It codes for CASSSAGELFF.

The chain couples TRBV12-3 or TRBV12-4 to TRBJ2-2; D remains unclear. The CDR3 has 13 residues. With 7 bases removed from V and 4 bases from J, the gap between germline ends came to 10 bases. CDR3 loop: CASTGLFTGELFF. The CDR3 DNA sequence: TGTGCCAGCACCGGTCTTTTCACCGGGGAGCTGTTTTTT.

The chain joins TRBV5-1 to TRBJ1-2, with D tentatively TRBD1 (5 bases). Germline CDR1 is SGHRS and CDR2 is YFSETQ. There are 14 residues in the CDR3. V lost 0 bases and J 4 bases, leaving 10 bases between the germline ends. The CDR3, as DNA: TGCGCCAGCAGCTTGGGCGGGACTTCCTATGGCTACACCTTC. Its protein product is CASSLGGTSYGYTF.

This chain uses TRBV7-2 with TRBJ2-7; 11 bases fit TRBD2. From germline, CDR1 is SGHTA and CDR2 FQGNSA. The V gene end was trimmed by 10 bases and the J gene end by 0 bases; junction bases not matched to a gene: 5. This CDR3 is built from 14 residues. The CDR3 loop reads CATFTSGSSYEQYF. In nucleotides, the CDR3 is TGTGCCACCTTTACTAGCGGGAGCTCCTACGAGCAGTACTTC.

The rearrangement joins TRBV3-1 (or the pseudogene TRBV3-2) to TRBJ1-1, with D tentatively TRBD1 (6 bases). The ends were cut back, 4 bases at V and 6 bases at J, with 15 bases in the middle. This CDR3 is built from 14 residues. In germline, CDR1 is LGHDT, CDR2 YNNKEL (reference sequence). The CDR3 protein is CASSRGDIGPEAFF. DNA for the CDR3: TGTGCCAGCAGCCGAGGGGACATAGGGCCTGAAGCTTTCTTT.

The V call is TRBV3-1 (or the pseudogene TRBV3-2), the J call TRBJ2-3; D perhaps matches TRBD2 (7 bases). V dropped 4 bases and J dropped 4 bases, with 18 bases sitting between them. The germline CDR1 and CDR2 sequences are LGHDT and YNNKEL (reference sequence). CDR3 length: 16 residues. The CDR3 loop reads CASSPRWGGASDTQYF. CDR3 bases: TGTGCCAGCAGCCCCCGTTGGGGGGGGGCCTCAGATACGCAGTATTTT.